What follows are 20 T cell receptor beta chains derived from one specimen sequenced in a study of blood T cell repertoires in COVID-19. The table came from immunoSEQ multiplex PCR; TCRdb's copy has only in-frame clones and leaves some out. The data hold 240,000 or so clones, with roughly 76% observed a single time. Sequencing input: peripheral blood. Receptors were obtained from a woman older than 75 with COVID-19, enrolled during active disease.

Written as DNA, the CDR3 is TGTGCCAGCAGCTTGTCCCAGTTTGAAGCTTTCTTT. Translation: CASSLSQFEAFF. V gene TRBV5-5 combines with J gene TRBJ1-1; D gene uncertain. This CDR3 contains 12 residues. Trimming left V 1 base short and J 7 bases short, with 8 bases between. Germline V gene data show CDR1 as SGHKS and CDR2 as YYEKEE (reference sequence). The whole variable domain, filled in from reference TRBV5-5 and TRBJ1-1, reads DAGVTQSPTHLIKTRGQQVTLRCSPISGHKSVSWYQQVLGQGPQFIFQYYEKEERGRGNFPDRFSARQFPNYSSELNVNALLLGDSALYLCASSLSQFEAFFGQGTRLTVV.

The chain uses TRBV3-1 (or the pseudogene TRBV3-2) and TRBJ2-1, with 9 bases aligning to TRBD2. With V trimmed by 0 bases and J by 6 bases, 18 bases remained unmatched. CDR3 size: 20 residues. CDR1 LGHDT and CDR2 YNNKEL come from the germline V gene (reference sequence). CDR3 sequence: CASSQDVAGVSQGTFNEQFF. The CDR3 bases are TGTGCCAGCAGCCAAGATGTAGCGGGGGTCTCCCAGGGGACCTTCAATGAGCAGTTCTTC.

CDR3 sequence reads: CASSQRDRATF. The CDR3 DNA follows: TGTGCCAGCAGCCAACGGGACAGGGCCACCTTC. The chain employs TRBV3-1 (or the pseudogene TRBV3-2) and TRBJ1-2; 9 bases line up with TRBD1. The CDR3 runs 11 residues. Germline CDR1 LGHDT, CDR2 YNNKEL (reference sequence). The J segment lost 13 bases and the V segment lost 2 bases, leaving 2 bases of the junction unmatched.

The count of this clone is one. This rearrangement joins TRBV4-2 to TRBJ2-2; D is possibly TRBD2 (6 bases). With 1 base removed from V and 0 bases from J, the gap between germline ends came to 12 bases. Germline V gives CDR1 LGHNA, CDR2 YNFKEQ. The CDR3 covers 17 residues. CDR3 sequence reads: CASSQARGTANTGELFF. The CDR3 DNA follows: TGTGCCAGCAGCCAAGCCCGGGGGACTGCGAACACCGGGGAGCTGTTTTTT.

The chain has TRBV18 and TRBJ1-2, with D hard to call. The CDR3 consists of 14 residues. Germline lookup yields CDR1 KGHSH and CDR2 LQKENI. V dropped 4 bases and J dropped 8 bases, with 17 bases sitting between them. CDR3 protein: CASSLPGVDEGYTF. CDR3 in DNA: TGTGCCAGCTCACTACCCGGGGTAGACGAGGGCTACACCTTC.

CDR3 nucleotides: TGTGCCAGTAGTATCCCGGGAGTTGGCTACACCTTC. Translation: CASSIPGVGYTF. This chain connects TRBV19 to TRBJ1-2; D is undetermined. The germline V gene encodes CDR1 LNHDA and CDR2 SQIVND (reference sequence). The V and J ends lost 3 bases and 7 bases respectively, with 9 bases between them. The CDR3 length is 12 residues.

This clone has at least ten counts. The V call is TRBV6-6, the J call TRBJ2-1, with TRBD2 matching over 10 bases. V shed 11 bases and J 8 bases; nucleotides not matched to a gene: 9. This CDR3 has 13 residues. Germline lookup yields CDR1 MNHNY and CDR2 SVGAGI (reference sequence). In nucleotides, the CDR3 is TGTGCCGGGAGCGGGAGGGCCGGGGATGAGCAGTTCTTC. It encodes CAGSGRAGDEQFF.

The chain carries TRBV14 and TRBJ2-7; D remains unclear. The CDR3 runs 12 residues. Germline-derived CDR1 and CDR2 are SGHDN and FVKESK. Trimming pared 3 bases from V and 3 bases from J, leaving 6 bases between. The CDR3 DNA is TGTGCCAGCAGCCACCAGGTCTACGAGCAGTACTTC. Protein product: CASSHQVYEQYF. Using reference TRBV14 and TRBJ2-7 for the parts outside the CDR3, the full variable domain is EAGVTQFPSHSVIEKGQTVTLRCDPISGHDNLYWYRRVMGKEIKFLLHFVKESKQDESGMPNNRFLAERTGGTYSTLKVQPAELEDSGVYFCASSHQVYEQYFGPGTRLTVT.

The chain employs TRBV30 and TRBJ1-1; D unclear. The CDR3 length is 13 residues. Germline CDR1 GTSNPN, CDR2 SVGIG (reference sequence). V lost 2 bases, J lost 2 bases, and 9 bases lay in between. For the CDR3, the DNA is TGTGCCTGGAGTTCCGGGAGAAACACTGAAGCTTTCTTT. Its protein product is CAWSSGRNTEAFF. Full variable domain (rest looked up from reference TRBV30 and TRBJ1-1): SQTIHQWPATLVQPVGSPLSLECTVEGTSNPNLYWYRQAAGRGLQLLFYSVGIGQISSEVPQNLSASRPQDRQFILSSKKLLLSDSGFYLCAWSSGRNTEAFFGQGTRLTVV.

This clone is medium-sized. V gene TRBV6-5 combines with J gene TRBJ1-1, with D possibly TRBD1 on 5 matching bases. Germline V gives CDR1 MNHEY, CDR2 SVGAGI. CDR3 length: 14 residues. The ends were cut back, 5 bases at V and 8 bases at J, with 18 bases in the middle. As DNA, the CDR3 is TGTGCCAGCAGTCAGGGCCCACAACAGAGCGAAGCTTTCTTT. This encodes CASSQGPQQSEAFF.

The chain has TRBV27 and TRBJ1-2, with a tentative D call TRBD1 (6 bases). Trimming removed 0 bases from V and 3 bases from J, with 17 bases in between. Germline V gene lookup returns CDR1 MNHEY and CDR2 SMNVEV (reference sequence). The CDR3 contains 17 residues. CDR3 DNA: TGTGCCAGCAGTTTATCGACTATTACAGGGTTTTACTATGGCTACACCTTC. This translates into CASSLSTITGFYYGYTF.

CDR3 in DNA: TGTGCCAGCAGCTCAAAGGGTAAAGGGGCCTATGGCTACACCTTC. This codes for CASSSKGKGAYGYTF. The chain has TRBV5-4 and TRBJ1-2, with D perhaps matching TRBD1 (5 bases). The CDR3 runs to 15 residues. Trimming cost V 3 bases and J 4 bases, with 16 bases left between them. CDR1 SGHNT and CDR2 YYREEE come from the germline V gene (reference sequence).

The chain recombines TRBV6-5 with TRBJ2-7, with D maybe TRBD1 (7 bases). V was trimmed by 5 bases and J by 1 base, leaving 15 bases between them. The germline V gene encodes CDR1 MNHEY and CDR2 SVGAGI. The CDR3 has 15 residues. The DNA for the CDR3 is TGTGCCAGCAGTACCCTGACAGGGACTTCCTACGAGCAGTACTTC. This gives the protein CASSTLTGTSYEQYF.

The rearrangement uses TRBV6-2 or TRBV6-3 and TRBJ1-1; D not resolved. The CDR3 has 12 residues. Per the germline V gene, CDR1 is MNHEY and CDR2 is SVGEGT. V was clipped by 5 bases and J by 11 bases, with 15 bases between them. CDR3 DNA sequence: TGTGCCAGCAGTCACGGAGGGCTCGGGGCTTTCTTT. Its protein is CASSHGGLGAFF.

In DNA, the CDR3 is TGTGCCAGCAGCCAAGCAGTTGCAACTAATGAAAAACTGTTTTTT. It encodes CASSQAVATNEKLFF. This chain uses TRBV3-1 (or the pseudogene TRBV3-2) with TRBJ1-4; no definite D call. Trimming took off 1 base at V and 0 bases at J, with 6 bases between the two ends. CDR1 is LGHDT and CDR2 is YNNKEL in the germline V gene (reference sequence). The CDR3 loop spans 15 amino acids.

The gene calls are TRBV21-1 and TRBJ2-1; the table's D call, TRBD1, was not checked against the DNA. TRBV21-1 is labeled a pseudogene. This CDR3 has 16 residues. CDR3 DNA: TGTGCCAGCAGCCCGCCCGACAGGGTGATGCGAGATGAGCAGTTCTTC. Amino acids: CASSPPDRVMRDEQFF.

Here the CDR3 DNA reads TGTGCCAGCCTTCGGGGTTCAGGGGGCAATCAGCCCCAGCATTTT. This encodes CASLRGSGGNQPQHF. The chain is built from TRBV19 and TRBJ1-5; D might be TRBD1 (6 bases). Per germline, CDR1 LNHDA and CDR2 SQIVND (reference sequence). There are 15 residues in the CDR3. Trimming took 9 bases from V and 2 from J, leaving 17 bases between them.

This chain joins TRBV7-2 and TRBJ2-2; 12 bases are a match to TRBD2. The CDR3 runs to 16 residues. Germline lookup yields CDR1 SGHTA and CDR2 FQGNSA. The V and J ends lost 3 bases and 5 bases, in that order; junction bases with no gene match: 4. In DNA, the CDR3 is TGTGCCAGCAGCTTCGGCCTAGCGGGGGGGACCGGGGAGCTGTTTTTT. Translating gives CASSFGLAGGTGELFF.

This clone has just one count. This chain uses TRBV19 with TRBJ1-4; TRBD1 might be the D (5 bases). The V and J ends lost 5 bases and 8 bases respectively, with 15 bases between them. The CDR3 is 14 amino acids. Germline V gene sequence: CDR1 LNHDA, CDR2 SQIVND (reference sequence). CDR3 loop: CASSPQQTGEKLFF. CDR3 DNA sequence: TGTGCCAGTAGTCCCCAACAAACAGGAGAAAAACTGTTTTTT.

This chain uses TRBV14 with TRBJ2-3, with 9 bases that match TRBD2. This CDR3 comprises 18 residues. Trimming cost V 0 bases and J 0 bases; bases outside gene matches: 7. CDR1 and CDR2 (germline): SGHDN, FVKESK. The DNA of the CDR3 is TGTGCCAGCAGCCAAGATCATCCGGGACTAGCTAGCACAGATACGCAGTATTTT. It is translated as CASSQDHPGLASTDTQYF.